These 13 T cell receptor beta chains share one sample of origin, sequenced in a study of T cells after yellow fever vaccination. From the 5' RACE reads, TCRdb called clonotypes with MiXCR, one entry per CDR3 protein. The sample lists some 110,000 distinct CDR3 sequences; 7.5% to 9.5% were seen once. The sequences come from CD8+ T cells sorted from PBMCs, collected 45 days after the yellow fever booster vaccination. The receptors stem from a man aged 30-40 years who received the YFV17D yellow fever vaccine.

This clonotype was observed at least ten times. The chain couples TRBV24-1 to TRBJ1-1; tentatively, D is TRBD1 (5 bases). Germline V gene sequence: CDR1 KGHDR, CDR2 SFDVKD. This CDR3 region has 13 residues. V gave up 5 bases and J gave up 4 bases, with 10 bases separating them. Here the CDR3 DNA reads TGTGCCACCAGTGGGGACCTAGGCACTGAAGCTTTCTTT. The encoded protein is CATSGDLGTEAFF.

Details on this clonotype: A much bigger clone sits one base away, suggesting this may be a read error. The V gene is TRBV5-6, the J gene TRBJ2-1; 11 bases align to TRBD2. Germline V CDR1 and CDR2: SGHDT, YYEEEE. This CDR3 comprises 16 residues. The CDR3 here is CVSSPLAGGAYNEQFF. DNA for the CDR3: TGTGTCAGCAGCCCCCTAGCGGGAGGAGCCTACAATGAGCAGTTCTTC.

This clonotype has a count of ten or more. A junction boundary mismatches the germline segment, possibly from a read error. This chain connects TRBV7-9 to TRBJ2-1, with 10 bases aligning to TRBD2. This CDR3 contains 15 residues. Germline CDR1 and CDR2: SEHNR and FQNEAQ (reference sequence). The CDR3 reads CASSLVAGGYNEQFF. For the CDR3, the DNA is TGCGCCAGCAGCTTGGTAGCGGGAGGTTACAATGAGCAGTTCTTC.

V and J are TRBV12-3 or TRBV12-4 and TRBJ2-2, with D hard to call. This CDR3 spans 11 amino acids. Trimming cost V 7 bases and J 7 bases, with 7 bases left between them. The CDR3 bases are TGTGCCAGCACCCCCGGCGGGGAGCTGTTTTTT. It yields the protein CASTPGGELFF.

This clonotype was found many times. The CDR3 sequence: CASSYSGTLQYF. CDR3 DNA sequence: TGTGCCAGCAGTTACTCCGGGACTCTGCAGTATTTT. V and J are TRBV6-2 or TRBV6-3 and TRBJ2-3; D might be TRBD2 (6 bases). CDR3 length: 12 amino acids. The V and J ends lost 0 bases and 11 bases respectively, with 9 bases between them. The germline V gene encodes CDR1 MNHEY and CDR2 SVGEGT.

This clonotype has a count of ten or more. The gene calls are TRBV27 and TRBJ2-7; TRBD2 matches at 11 bases. Germline-derived CDR1 and CDR2 are MNHEY and SMNVEV (reference sequence). Trimming at V came to 8 bases and at J to 3 bases, leaving 9 bases not matched to a gene. CDR3 length: 15 amino acids. CDR3 nucleotides: TGTGCCAGCTCTCCAACTAGCGGGAGTGTCTACGAGCAGTACTTC. Protein: CASSPTSGSVYEQYF.

This clonotype was seen ten or more times. V and J are TRBV29-1 and TRBJ2-1; unclear D gene. Trimming removed 5 bases at V and 3 bases at J, with 14 bases between. Germline CDR1 is SQVTM and CDR2 is ANQGSEA. This CDR3 comprises 14 residues. CDR3 sequence: CSVQDLNYYNEQFF. CDR3 in DNA: TGCAGCGTTCAGGATTTGAACTACTACAATGAGCAGTTCTTC.

This clonotype was counted many times. V gene TRBV20-1 combines with J gene TRBJ2-1, with D possibly TRBD2 on 5 matching bases. With 8 bases removed from V and 5 bases from J, the gap between germline ends came to 22 bases. CDR3 size: 15 residues. In germline, CDR1 is DFQATT, CDR2 SNEGSKA (reference sequence). CDR3 DNA sequence: TGCAGTCTCCGCCGGGGAATGGGAATTGACAATGAGCAGTTCTTC. This codes for CSLRRGMGIDNEQFF.

This clonotype was seen at least ten times. The genes are TRBV6-5 and TRBJ1-1; D possibly corresponds to TRBD1 (6 bases). CDR1 and CDR2 (germline): MNHEY, SVGAGI. This CDR3 region has 16 residues. V lost 6 bases and J 0 bases, leaving 17 bases between the germline ends. The CDR3 protein is CASRTRTDVMNTEAFF. The CDR3 region has the DNA TGTGCCAGCAGAACCAGGACAGACGTAATGAACACTGAAGCTTTCTTT.

This clonotype was observed many times. The V and J genes are TRBV29-1 and TRBJ2-7, with 7 bases fitting TRBD1. In germline, CDR1 is SQVTM, CDR2 ANQGSEA. CDR3 length: 12 amino acids. Trimming removed 8 bases from V and 0 bases from J; junction bases left unmatched: 4. In DNA, the CDR3 is TGCAGCCACCGGGACAGCTCCTACGAGCAGTACTTC. This sequence encodes CSHRDSSYEQYF.

This clonotype was recorded at least ten times. This chain links TRBV7-6 with TRBJ1-6; D is perhaps TRBD1 (6 bases). V dropped 0 bases and J dropped 9 bases, with 15 bases sitting between them. The V gene's germline CDR1 is SGHVS and CDR2 FNYEAQ. This CDR3 has 16 amino acids. CDR3 region: CASSLAAGAQGSPLHF. CDR3 nucleotides: TGTGCCAGCAGCTTAGCTGCAGGGGCTCAGGGTTCACCCCTCCACTTT.

This clonotype has at least ten counts. The chain has TRBV20-1 and TRBJ1-5, with a possible D match to TRBD1 (6 bases). The CDR3 is made up of 15 amino acids. Germline values: CDR1 DFQATT, CDR2 SNEGSKA (reference sequence). V was clipped by 0 bases and J by 3 bases, with 12 bases between them. The CDR3 here is CSARDPRQVNQPQHF. The DNA for the CDR3 is TGCAGTGCTAGAGACCCGAGACAGGTCAATCAGCCCCAGCATTTT.

This clonotype was recorded many times. The V gene is TRBV6-2 or TRBV6-3, the J gene TRBJ2-7, with D maybe TRBD1 (5 bases). The germline V gene has CDR1 MNHEY and CDR2 SVGEGT. The CDR3 length is 14 residues. V lost 2 bases and J lost 4, with 12 bases in between. The chain's CDR3 is CASSYPSQGYEQYF. The CDR3 DNA reads as TGTGCCAGCAGTTACCCCTCCCAGGGATACGAGCAGTACTTC.